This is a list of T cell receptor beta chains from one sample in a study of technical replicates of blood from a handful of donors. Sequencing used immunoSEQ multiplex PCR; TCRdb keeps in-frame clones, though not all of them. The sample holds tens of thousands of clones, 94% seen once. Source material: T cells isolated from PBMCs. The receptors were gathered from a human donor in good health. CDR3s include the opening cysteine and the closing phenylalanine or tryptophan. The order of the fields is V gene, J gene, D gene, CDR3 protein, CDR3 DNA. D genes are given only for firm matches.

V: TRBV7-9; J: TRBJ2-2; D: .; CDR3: CASSFYDLNTGELFF; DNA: TGTGCCAGCAGCTTTTACGACTTGAACACCGGGGAGCTGTTTTTT
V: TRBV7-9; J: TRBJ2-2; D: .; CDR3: CASSLLPQGYTGELFF; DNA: TGTGCCAGCAGCTTACTTCCCCAGGGGTACACCGGGGAGCTGTTTTTT
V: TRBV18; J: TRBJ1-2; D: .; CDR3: CASSPILVGRKNGYTF; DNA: TGTGCCAGCTCACCTATCCTAGTGGGGCGGAAGAATGGCTACACCTTC
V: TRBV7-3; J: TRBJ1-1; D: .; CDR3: CASSPIGARSGGVEAFF; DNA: TGTGCCAGCAGCCCGATAGGGGCGCGTAGTGGTGGGGTTGAAGCTTTCTTT
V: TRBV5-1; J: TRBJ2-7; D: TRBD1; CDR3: CASSFTGDEQYF; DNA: TGCGCCAGCAGCTTCACAGGGGACGAGCAGTACTTC
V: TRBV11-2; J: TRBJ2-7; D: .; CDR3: CASSLTPNGHYEQYF; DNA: TGTGCCAGCAGCTTAACTCCAAATGGACACTACGAGCAGTACTTC
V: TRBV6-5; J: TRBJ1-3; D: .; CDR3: CASSYHGTGNTIYF; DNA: TGTGCCAGCAGTTACCACGGGACTGGAAACACCATATATTTT
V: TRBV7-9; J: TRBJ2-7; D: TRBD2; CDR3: CASSLLAGAYEQYF; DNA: TGTGCCAGCAGCTTACTTGCGGGGGCCTACGAGCAGTACTTC
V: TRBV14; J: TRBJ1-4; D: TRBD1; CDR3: CASSRDDRGGEKLFF; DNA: TGTGCCAGCAGCCGCGATGACAGGGGGGGTGAAAAACTGTTTTTT
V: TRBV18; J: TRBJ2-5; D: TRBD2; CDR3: CASSPPAGVAETQYF; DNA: TGTGCCAGCTCACCACCGGCGGGAGTAGCAGAGACCCAGTACTTC
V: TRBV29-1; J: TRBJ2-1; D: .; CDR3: CSVGDNSYNEQFF; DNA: TGCAGCGTTGGAGACAACTCCTACAATGAGCAGTTCTTC
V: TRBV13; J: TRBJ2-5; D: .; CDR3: CASSSWTGKETQYF; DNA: TGTGCCAGCAGCTCCTGGACGGGGAAAGAGACCCAGTACTTC
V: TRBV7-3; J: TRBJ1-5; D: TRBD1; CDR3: CASSLGLFGTGGGGNQPQHF; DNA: TGTGCCAGCAGCCTAGGGTTGTTCGGGACAGGGGGAGGGGGCAATCAGCCCCAGCATTTT
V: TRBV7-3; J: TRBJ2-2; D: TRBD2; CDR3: CASSSPHGRLAGATGELFF; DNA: TGTGCCAGCAGCTCCCCACACGGGCGACTAGCGGGGGCCACCGGGGAGCTGTTTTTT
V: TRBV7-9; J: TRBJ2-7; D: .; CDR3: CASSPPVVGLSTYEQYF; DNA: TGTGCCAGCAGCCCACCCGTTGTCGGACTATCCACCTACGAGCAGTACTTC